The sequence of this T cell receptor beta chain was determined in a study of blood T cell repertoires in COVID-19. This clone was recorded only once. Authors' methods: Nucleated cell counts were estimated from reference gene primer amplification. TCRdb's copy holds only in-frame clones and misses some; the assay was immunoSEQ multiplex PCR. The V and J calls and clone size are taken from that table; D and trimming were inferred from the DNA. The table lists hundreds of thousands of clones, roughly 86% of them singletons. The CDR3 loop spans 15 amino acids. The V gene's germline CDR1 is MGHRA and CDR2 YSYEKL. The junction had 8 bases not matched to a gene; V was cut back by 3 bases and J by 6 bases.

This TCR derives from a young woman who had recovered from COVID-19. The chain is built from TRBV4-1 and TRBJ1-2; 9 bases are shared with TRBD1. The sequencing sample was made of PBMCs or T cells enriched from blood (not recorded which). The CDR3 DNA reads TGCGCCAGCAGCCAGCCCCGGGACAGGGTGGATGGCTACACCTTC. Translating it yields CASSQPRDRVDGYTF.